These 24 T cell receptor beta chains were sequenced from one sample in a study of blood T cell repertoires in COVID-19 (TCRdb year 2020). Library preparation used the immunoSEQ multiplex PCR assay. TCRdb obtained this table from immuneACCESS and retained in-frame rearrangements with V and J assigned. These tables miss some clones; where compared with another copy, unresolved V genes account for less than half of the shortfall, and the remainder is unexplained. Within this sample are 130,000 or so clones, with more than 80% of them counted one time only. 25% to 30% of the sample is in the top ten clones. The specimen was peripheral blood. The receptors were sampled from a man aged 65-85 years with active or convalescent COVID-19.

This rearrangement joins TRBV6-1 to TRBJ2-7; D gene ambiguous. Germline assignment: CDR1 MNHNS and CDR2 SASEGT. The V and J ends lost 0 bases and 4 bases respectively, with 10 bases between them. This CDR3 region has 14 residues. The CDR3 DNA is TGTGCCAGCAGTGAAGCGCGCCTTTCTTACGAGCAGTACTTC. Its translation: CASSEARLSYEQYF.

The chain joins TRBV12-3 or TRBV12-4 to TRBJ2-5, with D tentatively TRBD2 (7 bases). The CDR3 is 13 residues long. The germline V and J ends were trimmed by 3 bases and 4 bases, with 9 bases remaining between them. DNA of the CDR3: TGTGCCAGCAGTTTTAGGGGGGGAGAGACCCAGTACTTC. Its protein product is CASSFRGGETQYF.

This sequence joins TRBV3-1 (or the pseudogene TRBV3-2) and TRBJ2-2; 9 bases align to TRBD1. Germline lookup yields CDR1 LGHDT and CDR2 YNNKEL (reference sequence). This CDR3 spans 17 amino acids. V was clipped by 2 bases and J by 3 bases; unmatched bases: 7. In DNA, the CDR3 is TGTGCCAGCAGCCAAATTGGACAGGGGAGGGACACCGGGGAGCTGTTTTTT. It is translated as CASSQIGQGRDTGELFF.

The chain employs TRBV10-1 and TRBJ2-3; 11 bases agree with TRBD2. V was clipped by 0 bases and J by 0 bases; unmatched bases: 2. The CDR3 extends over 17 amino acids. Per germline, CDR1 WNHNN and CDR2 SYGVQD (reference sequence). CDR3 bases: TGCGCCAGCAGTGAGTCGCGACTAGCGGGAAGCACAGATACGCAGTATTTT. It codes for CASSESRLAGSTDTQYF.

This clone was seen once. The rearrangement links TRBV19 to TRBJ2-7; 8 bases fit TRBD1. The germline V gene has CDR1 LNHDA and CDR2 SQIVND (reference sequence). The CDR3 has 15 residues. Germline trimming cut 4 bases from V and 3 bases from J; bases unmatched to any gene: 8. The CDR3 region is CASSTSYDRGYEQYF. In DNA form, the CDR3 reads TGTGCCAGTAGTACTTCTTATGACAGGGGCTACGAGCAGTACTTC.

This chain uses TRBV6-5 with TRBJ1-1, with D uncertain. Germline V gives CDR1 MNHEY, CDR2 SVGAGI. The CDR3 contains 11 residues. V lost 8 bases and J 4 bases, leaving 8 bases between the germline ends. The CDR3 protein is CASARGTEAFF. CDR3 bases: TGTGCCAGCGCCCGGGGCACTGAAGCTTTCTTT.

The J gene is TRBJ2-1, the V gene TRBV7-3; 10 bases fit TRBD1. J was trimmed by 2 bases and V by 5 bases; bases with no gene match: 3. The CDR3 length is 15 residues. Germline CDR1 reads SGHTA; CDR2 reads FQGTGA. Here the CDR3 DNA reads TGTGCCAGCAGCCCCGGGACAGGGGCCTACAATGAGCAGTTCTTC. Protein sequence: CASSPGTGAYNEQFF. Complete variable domain (other parts from reference TRBV7-3 and TRBJ2-1): GAGVSQTPSNKVTEKGKYVELRCDPISGHTALYWYRQSLGQGPEFLIYFQGTGAADDSGLPNDRFFAVRPEGSVSTLKIQRTERGDSAVYLCASSPGTGAYNEQFFGPGTRLTVL.

The chain couples TRBV20-1 to TRBJ2-1, with D maybe TRBD1 (6 bases). The CDR3 contains 14 residues. Per germline, CDR1 DFQATT and CDR2 SNEGSKA (reference sequence). V gave up 3 bases and J gave up 3 bases, with 12 bases separating them. The CDR3 protein is CSASVGAHYNEQFF. The CDR3 DNA is TGCAGTGCTAGTGTGGGGGCTCACTACAATGAGCAGTTCTTC.

The chain is built from TRBV7-8 and TRBJ1-1; TRBD1 is a possible D gene (5 bases). V lost 6 bases, J lost 3 bases, and 14 bases lay in between. Germline CDR1 is SGHVS and CDR2 is FQNEAQ. This CDR3 has 14 residues. Here the CDR3 reads CASRAVGEDTEAFF. The CDR3 DNA follows: TGTGCCAGCAGGGCGGTGGGGGAGGACACTGAAGCTTTCTTT.

This clone appeared once. The chain combines TRBV6-5 with TRBJ1-1, with 7 positions matching TRBD1. The CDR3 runs to 15 residues. Germline CDR1 is MNHEY and CDR2 is SVGAGI. J gave up 1 base and V 2 bases, and 4 bases lay outside the gene matches. CDR3 coding DNA: TGTGCCAGCAGTTACCATAACAGGGGGAACACTGAAGCTTTCTTT. It specifies CASSYHNRGNTEAFF.

This clone was seen a few times. The CDR3 region has the DNA TGTGCCAGCAGCCAGCGGACAGGGGACTTCCCACAGTACTTC. Translating it yields CASSQRTGDFPQYF. This chain links TRBV5-6 with TRBJ2-7; 9 nucleotides match TRBD1. CDR1 is SGHDT and CDR2 is YYEEEE in the germline V gene. CDR3 length: 14 residues. The J segment lost 10 bases and the V segment lost 4 bases, leaving 12 bases of the junction unmatched.

The gene calls are TRBV28 and TRBJ1-5; D unresolved. Germline V CDR1 and CDR2: MDHEN, SYDVKM. Trimming took 5 bases from V and 3 from J, leaving 11 bases between them. There are 14 residues in the CDR3. Written as DNA, the CDR3 is TGTGCCAGCAGTGTAAAACACGCCAATCAGCCCCAGCATTTT. As protein: CASSVKHANQPQHF.

The J gene is TRBJ1-3, the V gene TRBV6-1, with no clear D. V was cut by 3 bases and J by 0 bases, with 9 bases left in between. CDR1 is MNHNS and CDR2 is SASEGT in the germline V gene. This CDR3 is 15 amino acids long. The CDR3 DNA is TGTGCCAGCAGTGACACAGTGAGCTCTGGAAACACCATATATTTT. Its translation: CASSDTVSSGNTIYF.

DNA of the CDR3: TGTGCCATAAATCAGGGGAGGGATGCTGGGAAACTGTTTTTT. It is translated as CAINQGRDAGKLFF. The chain links TRBV10-3 to TRBJ1-4; D may be TRBD1 (6 bases). V lost 9 bases, J lost 11 bases, and 22 bases lay in between. CDR1 ENHRY and CDR2 SYGVKD come from the germline V gene. The CDR3 contains 14 residues.

V usage is TRBV20-1 and J usage is TRBJ1-5; no clear D gene. V was clipped by 8 bases and J by 8 bases, with 10 bases between them. Germline V gene sequence: CDR1 DFQATT, CDR2 SNEGSKA (reference sequence). The CDR3 spans 10 residues. CDR3 sequence (DNA): TGCAGTCCCCGGAGGGAGCCCCAGCATTTT. This codes for CSPRREPQHF.

CDR3 protein: CASSQVAGGGEQYF. DNA for the CDR3: TGTGCCAGCAGCCAAGTTGCGGGAGGGGGTGAGCAGTACTTC. V usage is TRBV3-1 (or the pseudogene TRBV3-2) and J usage is TRBJ2-7, with TRBD2 matching over 9 bases. Germline V gene lookup returns CDR1 LGHDT and CDR2 YNNKEL (reference sequence). CDR3 length: 14 residues. Trimming cost V 1 base and J 7 bases; bases outside gene matches: 5.

The rearrangement joins TRBV27 to TRBJ2-7; maybe TRBD1 (5 bases). Germline assignment: CDR1 MNHEY and CDR2 SMNVEV (reference sequence). Trimming stripped 2 bases from V and 0 bases from J, with 5 bases between. The CDR3 has 13 residues. The CDR3 here is CASSLDSSYEQYF. For the CDR3, the DNA is TGTGCCAGCAGTTTAGACAGCTCCTACGAGCAGTACTTC.

CDR3 sequence reads: CAIRRPGTGAETQYF. The CDR3 bases are TGTGCCATCCGACGTCCCGGGACAGGGGCAGAGACCCAGTACTTC. The chain combines TRBV2 with TRBJ2-5; 10 bases align to TRBD1. Per the germline V gene, CDR1 is SNHLY and CDR2 is FYNNEI. CDR3 length: 15 residues. Trimming removed 10 bases from V and 4 bases from J; junction bases left unmatched: 12.

The rearrangement uses TRBV25-1 and TRBJ1-5, with 8 bases aligning to TRBD1. With V trimmed by 2 bases and J by 4 bases, 1 base remained unmatched. There are 14 residues in the CDR3. Per the germline V gene, CDR1 is MGHDK and CDR2 is SYGVNS. In DNA, the CDR3 is TGTGCCAGCAGTGAACGGACAGGGAATCAGCCCCAGCATTTT. This sequence encodes CASSERTGNQPQHF.

This chain uses TRBV3-1 (or the pseudogene TRBV3-2) with TRBJ1-6; D call uncertain. This CDR3 is 16 amino acids long. Looked up from germline, CDR1 is LGHDT and CDR2 is YNNKEL (reference sequence). Between the trimmed V and J ends, which lost 1 base and 4 bases, there was a span of 11 bases. The CDR3 coding sequence is TGTGCCAGCAGCCAAGGACGGCGGAATTATAATTCACCCCTCCACTTT. The encoded protein is CASSQGRRNYNSPLHF.

The chain couples TRBV29-1 to TRBJ2-3, with D hard to call. V lost 3 bases and J lost 4, with 14 bases in between. This CDR3 is 14 amino acids long. CDR1 and CDR2 (germline): SQVTM, ANQGSEA. CDR3 protein: CSVDVTADSDTQYF. CDR3 nucleotides: TGCAGCGTTGACGTAACGGCTGACTCAGATACGCAGTATTTT.

V is TRBV5-4 and J is TRBJ1-3, with D hard to call. The germline V gene has CDR1 SGHNT and CDR2 YYREEE (reference sequence). V shed 0 bases and J shed 8 bases, with 15 bases lying between them. The CDR3 loop spans 15 amino acids. CDR3 coding DNA: TGTGCCAGCAGCTTGGGAGGCCCGAGCCTGGACACCATATATTTT. Amino acid sequence: CASSLGGPSLDTIYF.

The V call is TRBV28, the J call TRBJ1-3, with a tentative D call TRBD1 (6 bases). The CDR3 runs to 16 residues. V shed 4 bases and J shed 3 bases, with 16 bases lying between them. Germline CDR1 is MDHEN and CDR2 is SYDVKM. For the CDR3, the DNA is TGTGCCAGCAGTTCTCCTACAGGGCTCGGTGGAAACACCATATATTTT. Its protein product is CASSSPTGLGGNTIYF.

The chain couples TRBV5-6 to TRBJ2-1; 7 nucleotides align to TRBD1. CDR1 is SGHDT, CDR2 YYEEEE, per germline. There are 14 residues in the CDR3. The V gene end was trimmed by 3 bases and the J gene end by 4 bases; junction bases not matched to a gene: 4. The CDR3 is CASSYGTAYNEQFF. The CDR3 bases are TGTGCCAGCAGCTACGGGACAGCATACAATGAGCAGTTCTTC.